The present TCR beta chain was sequenced within a study of radiation and T cells in renal cell carcinoma. General observations from the study: In nephrectomy-only tumors, top 100 clonotypes averaged approximately 40%, versus 54% irradiated.

TCRdb keeps only in-frame clones here, not all; method: immunoSEQ multiplex PCR. The sample consists of over 8,500 clones, about two thirds of them appearing once. Of note for this clone: Its antigen is unidentified.

Treatment described: treatment-naive control, cytoreductive nephrectomy. Treatment-naive patients without radiation supplied the control tumors at nephrectomy. The TCR originated in a man aged 55-75 years with renal cell carcinoma. The sequenced sample was tumor tissue, obtained from a patient whose treatment was nephrectomy without radiotherapy.

CDR3 sequence: CASSVRGMGTDTQYF. CDR3 DNA: TGTGCCAGCAGCGTCAGGGGGATGGGCACAGATACGCAGTATTTT. The chain has TRBV9 and TRBJ2-3; TRBD1 agrees at 7 bases. CDR3 length equals 15 residues. Germline V gene sequence: CDR1 SGDLS, CDR2 YYNGEE. After removal of 2 bases from V and 1 base from J, the junction contained 4 bases not matched to a gene.